The 30 T cell receptor beta chains given below trace back to one sample, sequenced in a study of breast tumors, draining lymph nodes, adjacent tissues. Breast cancer patients provided tissue from their axillary draining lymph nodes. One entry per CDR3 protein results from TCRdb running MiXCR on the multiplex PCR reads. The sample carries about 130,000 distinct CDR3 sequences, 20% to 25% recorded once. Sequenced: axillary lymph node tissue. The receptor source for this set is a female donor with breast cancer. Some clones in this sample may be carry-over from other donors' samples.

This clonotype was found many times. The V call is TRBV20-1, the J call TRBJ1-4, with D perhaps matching TRBD1 (6 bases). This CDR3 is built from 14 residues. V dropped 1 base and J dropped 3 bases, with 9 bases sitting between them. The germline gives CDR1 DFQATT, CDR2 SNEGSKA (reference sequence). In DNA, the CDR3 is TGCAGTGCTAGAGGGGGGGCGGCTAATGAAAAACTGTTTTTT. This encodes CSARGGAANEKLFF.

This clonotype has ten or more counts. This chain connects TRBV28 to TRBJ1-2; D might be TRBD1 (5 bases). Trimming shortened V by 2 bases and J by 4 bases, and 8 bases separated the two germline ends. The CDR3 spans 13 residues. Germline V lookup: CDR1 MDHEN, CDR2 SYDVKM. CDR3 protein: CASSLGRGYGYTF. The CDR3, as DNA: TGTGCCAGCAGTTTAGGAAGGGGCTATGGCTACACCTTC.

This clonotype was seen at least ten times. V gene TRBV5-5 combines with J gene TRBJ2-7; the match to TRBD1 covers 7 bases. Losses at the gene ends were 0 bases for V and 1 base for J; bases not matched to a gene: 4. CDR3 length equals 15 residues. The germline V gene encodes CDR1 SGHKS and CDR2 YYEKEE (reference sequence). For the CDR3, the DNA is TGTGCCAGCAGCTTGGAGGGGGCAGATTCCTACGAGCAGTACTTC. It translates to CASSLEGADSYEQYF.

The sample holds many counts of this clonotype. This sequence joins TRBV6-6 and TRBJ2-1; no reliable D call. The CDR3 extends over 15 amino acids. Germline-derived CDR1 and CDR2 are MNHNY and SVGAGI (reference sequence). Trimming left V 6 bases short and J 9 bases short, with 21 bases between. The CDR3 DNA reads as TGTGCCAGCAGCGGATTAGTTGTGGCAACCGGTGAGCAGTTCTTC. Protein: CASSGLVVATGEQFF.

In its sample, this clonotype was seen many times. This chain connects TRBV7-9 to TRBJ2-1; no reliable D call. Germline lookup yields CDR1 SEHNR and CDR2 FQNEAQ (reference sequence). V lost 6 bases, J lost 9 bases, and 15 bases lay in between. CDR3 length: 13 residues. CDR3 DNA sequence: TGTGCCAGCAGAGGGCCCTCCGCGTCTGAGCAGTTCTTC. Its protein product is CASRGPSASEQFF.

The V and J genes are TRBV20-1 and TRBJ2-5; 7 nucleotides align to TRBD2. Germline CDR1 and CDR2: DFQATT and SNEGSKA (reference sequence). J gave up 9 bases and V 4 bases, and 11 bases lay outside the gene matches. The CDR3 runs to 13 residues. DNA for the CDR3: TGCAGTGCTATCTGGAACAGCGGGGAGGCCCAGTACTTC. Its protein product is CSAIWNSGEAQYF.

Turning to this clonotype: This clone may be a read error of a much larger clone one base away. The chain has TRBV28 and TRBJ2-7, with 8 bases that match TRBD2. This CDR3 is 14 amino acids long. Germline loops: CDR1 MDHEN, CDR2 SYDVKM. CDR3 DNA: TGTGTCAGCACCCGGGAGGGCATCTCCTACGAGCAGTACTTC. Translated, it gives CVSTREGISYEQYF.

At least ten counts were recorded for this clonotype. V usage is TRBV19 and J usage is TRBJ2-1, with D perhaps assigned TRBD1 or TRBD2 (5 bases each). This CDR3 contains 14 residues. The germline CDR1 and CDR2 sequences are LNHDA and SQIVND (reference sequence). The germline V and J ends were trimmed by 6 bases and 4 bases, with 13 bases remaining between them. Here the CDR3 reads CASRRDGTYNEQFF. The CDR3 region has the DNA TGTGCCAGTAGGAGGGACGGGACGTACAATGAGCAGTTCTTC.

This clonotype has at least ten counts. The CDR3 DNA follows: TGTGCCAGCAGTGGGGGGGGGGCGCTTGACTATGGCTACACCTTC. This sequence encodes CASSGGGALDYGYTF. The chain carries TRBV6-5 and TRBJ1-2; perhaps TRBD1 as D (6 bases). Germline V lookup: CDR1 MNHEY, CDR2 SVGAGI. The CDR3 has 15 residues. Trimming shortened V by 5 bases and J by 3 bases, and 16 bases separated the two germline ends.

This clonotype was detected many times. V is TRBV5-6 and J is TRBJ2-7, with 8 bases aligning to TRBD2. The CDR3 is 14 amino acids. Germline lookup yields CDR1 SGHDT and CDR2 YYEEEE. Trimming took 1 base from V and 5 from J; bases not matched to a gene: 5. CDR3 DNA sequence: TGTGCCAGCAGCTTGAGACTAGCGAACAACGAGCAGTACTTC. Its translation is CASSLRLANNEQYF.

The chain combines TRBV6-2 or TRBV6-3 with TRBJ1-6, with a weak D call TRBD1 (6 bases). Germline V CDR1 and CDR2: MNHEY, SVGEGT. Between the trimmed V and J ends, which lost 8 bases and 4 bases, there was a span of 18 bases. CDR3 length: 16 amino acids. The CDR3 region has the DNA TGTGCCAGCGCAGGGGTCGGCGGGAGATATAATTCACCCCTCCACTTT. This gives the protein CASAGVGGRYNSPLHF.

A few counts support this clonotype. For the CDR3, the DNA is TGTGCCAGCACCACCCGAGGACAGGGGGTCGATGGCTACACCTTC. This sequence encodes CASTTRGQGVDGYTF. The chain joins TRBV6-1 to TRBJ1-2, with 10 bases that match TRBD1. With V trimmed by 7 bases and J by 6 bases, 11 bases remained unmatched. From germline, CDR1 is MNHNS and CDR2 SASEGT. The CDR3 runs 15 residues.

As regards this clonotype: A much more abundant neighbour one base away suggests this may be a read error. The V call is TRBV7-9, the J call TRBJ1-5, with D perhaps matching TRBD1 (5 bases). In germline, CDR1 is SEHNR, CDR2 FQNEAQ (reference sequence). V gave up 5 bases and J gave up 7 bases, with 15 bases separating them. This CDR3 spans 14 amino acids. The CDR3 region has the DNA TGTGCCAGCAGCGACCATGGGGGGACCCAGCCCCAGCATTTT. This encodes CASSDHGGTQPQHF.

The sample holds many counts of this clonotype. This chain uses TRBV20-1 with TRBJ2-7; no clear D gene. This CDR3 has 11 amino acids. Germline CDR1 DFQATT, CDR2 SNEGSKA (reference sequence). V dropped 6 bases and J dropped 3 bases, with 9 bases sitting between them. The CDR3 sequence is CSAQPRYEQYF. In DNA, the CDR3 is TGCAGTGCCCAACCCCGCTACGAGCAGTACTTC.

This chain links TRBV27 with TRBJ2-7; D is perhaps TRBD2 (7 bases). This CDR3 spans 13 amino acids. V was trimmed by 8 bases and J by 1 base, leaving 12 bases between them. From germline, CDR1 is MNHEY and CDR2 SMNVEV (reference sequence). The CDR3 coding sequence is TGTGCCAGCGGGGGGGCCTTTTCCTACGAGCAGTACTTC. As protein: CASGGAFSYEQYF.

This clonotype was observed at least ten times. The chain recombines TRBV24-1 with TRBJ2-5, with TRBD1 matching over 7 bases. The length of the CDR3 is 15 residues. Germline loops: CDR1 KGHDR, CDR2 SFDVKD. V trimming: 5 bases; J trimming: 1 base; junction bases outside the gene matches: 6. CDR3 amino acids: CATSASRDSQETQYF. The CDR3 DNA reads TGTGCCACCAGTGCCTCGAGGGACAGCCAAGAGACCCAGTACTTC.

This clonotype showed up many times. The chain joins TRBV2 to TRBJ2-1, with 10 bases that match TRBD2. In germline, CDR1 is SNHLY, CDR2 FYNNEI. Germline trimming cut 6 bases from V and 8 bases from J; bases unmatched to any gene: 7. The CDR3 is 14 residues long. CDR3: CASRSSGRGDEQFF. The CDR3 nucleotides read TGTGCCAGCAGGTCTAGCGGGAGAGGGGATGAGCAGTTCTTC.

This clonotype was found many times. The chain links TRBV5-1 to TRBJ2-1; D is uncertain. V was shortened by 0 bases and J by 2 bases, with 15 bases between the two germline ends. The CDR3 spans 17 residues. From germline, CDR1 is SGHRS and CDR2 YFSETQ. CDR3 sequence reads: CASSLAGLGRTYNEQFF. The CDR3 DNA reads TGCGCCAGCAGCTTGGCCGGGCTGGGCAGGACCTACAATGAGCAGTTCTTC.

Worth noting for this clonotype: Being one base from a much bigger clone, this may be a read error. The rearrangement joins TRBV5-4 to TRBJ2-3; no firm D call. The CDR3 is 14 amino acids. Germline V lookup: CDR1 SGHNT, CDR2 YYREEE (reference sequence). The CDR3 region has the DNA TGTGCCAGCGGCTTGGTCAGGAGCACAGATACGCAGTATTTT. Encoded protein: CASGLVRSTDTQYF.

The chain couples TRBV28 to TRBJ2-1; D is undetermined. The germline V and J ends were trimmed by 4 bases and 0 bases, with 10 bases remaining between them. CDR1 MDHEN and CDR2 SYDVKM come from the germline V gene. The CDR3 sequence is 15 residues long. The CDR3 region has the DNA TGTGCCAGCAGTTCCTCTTCGAGCTCCTACAATGAGCAGTTCTTC. Its protein product is CASSSSSSSYNEQFF.

This clonotype was detected ten times or more. The chain is built from TRBV6-2 or TRBV6-3 and TRBJ2-7; 7 nucleotides agree with TRBD1. The CDR3 is 16 residues long. Unmatched junction bases numbered 13, after V lost 5 bases and J lost 3 bases. Germline assignment: CDR1 MNHEY and CDR2 SVGEGT. CDR3 loop: CASSRGTGTENYEQYF. In DNA, the CDR3 is TGTGCCAGCAGTCGTGGTACCGGGACAGAGAACTACGAGCAGTACTTC.

This clonotype has just a few counts. The chain uses TRBV6-5 and TRBJ1-4, with D possibly TRBD1 on 6 matching bases. CDR3 size: 14 residues. Germline CDR1 and CDR2: MNHEY and SVGAGI. Trimming shortened V by 3 bases and J by 7 bases, and 12 bases separated the two germline ends. CDR3 protein: CASSYRQGFEKLFF. DNA of the CDR3: TGTGCCAGCAGTTATCGGCAGGGGTTTGAAAAACTGTTTTTT.

This clonotype was observed at least ten times. The chain carries TRBV5-6 and TRBJ1-3; D remains ambiguous. Trimming took off 2 bases at V and 0 bases at J, with 9 bases between the two ends. The germline gives CDR1 SGHDT, CDR2 YYEEEE. The CDR3 contains 15 residues. CDR3 sequence (DNA): TGTGCCAGCAGCTTCAGAGGCCCCTCTGGAAACACCATATATTTT. Translating it yields CASSFRGPSGNTIYF. Based on the CDR3 plus reference TRBV5-6 and TRBJ1-3, the full variable domain is DAGVTQSPTHLIKTRGQQVTLRCSPKSGHDTVSWYQQALGQGPQFIFQYYEEEERQRGNFPDRFSGHQFPNYSSELNVNALLLGDSALYLCASSFRGPSGNTIYFGEGSWLTVV.

The chain couples TRBV28 to TRBJ1-2; D perhaps matches TRBD1 (6 bases). The CDR3 has 15 residues. The germline CDR1 and CDR2 sequences are MDHEN and SYDVKM. V was shortened by 6 bases and J by 2 bases, with 16 bases between the two germline ends. The CDR3 DNA is TGTGCCAGCAGGGACAGCCAACGGCCCAACTATGGCTACACCTTC. This codes for CASRDSQRPNYGYTF.

In this sample, this clonotype turned up many times. The chain joins TRBV19 to TRBJ2-1, with 7 positions matching TRBD1. CDR1 and CDR2 (germline): LNHDA, SQIVND (reference sequence). The CDR3 is made up of 15 amino acids. Trimming removed 3 bases from V and 8 bases from J; junction bases left unmatched: 10. The CDR3 here is CASSIALTGLDEQFF. In nucleotides, the CDR3 is TGTGCCAGTAGTATCGCGCTGACAGGGTTAGATGAGCAGTTCTTC. The full variable domain, in which reference TRBV19 and TRBJ2-1 provide the parts outside the CDR3, is DGGITQSPKYLFRKEGQNVTLSCEQNLNHDAMYWYRQDPGQGLRLIYYSQIVNDFQKGDIAEGYSVSREKKESFPLTVTSAQKNPTAFYLCASSIALTGLDEQFFGPGTRLTVL.

This clonotype was counted at least ten times. The CDR3 reads CASAPGGSPYEQYF. DNA for the CDR3: TGTGCCAGCGCGCCGGGCGGGAGTCCCTACGAGCAGTACTTC. The V call is TRBV28, the J call TRBJ2-7; 7 bases are a match to TRBD2. J lost 2 bases, V lost 8 bases, and 9 bases had no gene match. CDR1 MDHEN and CDR2 SYDVKM come from the germline V gene. The CDR3 sequence is 14 residues long.

The sample holds one count of this clonotype. A clone one base away is much larger, so this may be a read error. This chain joins TRBV11-2 and TRBJ2-2; TRBD2 matches 8 bases. The germline gives CDR1 SGHAT, CDR2 FQNNGV. The CDR3 is made up of 14 amino acids. This CDR3 reads CASSFRAGVGELLF. CDR3 coding DNA: TGTGCCAGCAGCTTCAGAGCGGGAGTGGGGGAGCTGCTTTTT.

In this sample, this clonotype turned up many times. The V gene is TRBV2, the J gene TRBJ2-6; no firm D call. The CDR3 runs to 18 residues. Deletions cut 4 bases from V and 4 bases from J, with 20 bases between. Germline CDR1 and CDR2: SNHLY and FYNNEI. The chain's CDR3 is CASSANSPLVWGANVLTF. The CDR3 DNA reads TGTGCCAGCAGTGCAAACAGCCCGCTCGTGTGGGGGGCCAACGTCCTGACTTTC.

In regard to this clonotype: The junction departs from the called germline gene at one end, perhaps through a read error. The chain has TRBV18 and TRBJ2-2; tentative D call: TRBD1 (6 bases). The CDR3 contains 17 residues. Germline V gene sequence: CDR1 KGHSH, CDR2 LQKENI. The CDR3 sequence: CASSPPNSQGNTGALFF. Written as DNA, the CDR3 is TGTGCCAGCTCACCACCTAACAGTCAGGGGAACACCGGGGCGCTGTTTTTT.

This clonotype was observed at least ten times. V gene TRBV6-6 combines with J gene TRBJ1-5; D may be TRBD1 (6 bases). Germline V lookup: CDR1 MNHNY, CDR2 SVGAGI (reference sequence). Trimming cost V 2 bases and J 7 bases, with 12 bases left between them. The CDR3 is made up of 14 amino acids. Here the CDR3 DNA reads TGTGCCAGCAGTTACGGGGGGGCTGAACAGCCCCAGCATTTT. Protein: CASSYGGAEQPQHF.